This T cell receptor (beta chain) stems from a study of CD8 T cells in ankylosing spondylitis. Broader study findings: Significant enrichment of disease-linked clones was reported in matched ankylosing spondylitis synovial fluid. Characteristic, it appeared, of ankylosing spondylitis blood was a TCR beta motif of 7 or 8 highly homologous variants. Past research had described some motif variants in reactive arthritis synovial fluid and blood.

Germline values: CDR1 SGHRS, CDR2 YFSETQ. CDR3 length: 15 amino acids. The trim removed 4 bases at V and 1 base at J, leaving 3 bases unmatched. TCRdb used MiXCR to reprocess the 5' RACE reads, holding one entry per CDR3 protein. Counted here are about 480,000 distinct CDR3 sequences, about 15% occurring once; the ten biggest clones make up approximately 1%. This clonotype has just a few counts. Its antigen remains unidentified. V is TRBV5-1 and J is TRBJ2-1, with TRBD2 matching 9 bases. Sequencing was performed on blood, either unsorted or a sorted T cell fraction (not recorded which). The sequence was collected from a male donor with ankylosing spondylitis. CDR3 nucleotide sequence: TGCGCCAGCAGCGAAAGCGGGGGGTCCTACAATGAGCAGTTCTTC. The encoded protein is CASSESGGSYNEQFF.